These 28 T cell receptor beta chains were all obtained from the same sample, sequenced in a study of response to subunit inactivated influenza vaccine. TCRdb reanalysed the RT-PCR reads using MiXCR and keeps one entry per CDR3 protein. The data hold about 800,000 distinct CDR3 sequences, with about 20% observed a single time. Sequenced material: PBMCs from blood, taken roughly 5 days after vaccination. The source is a man in his forties or fifties who received an inactivated influenza vaccine.

The table lists this clonotype with a few counts. This chain's CDR3 is CSVEGERSQAYNEQFF. The DNA for the CDR3 is TGCAGCGTTGAAGGAGAGCGGAGCCAAGCATACAATGAGCAGTTCTTC. This chain connects TRBV29-1 to TRBJ2-1; a weak D match, TRBD2 (5 bases). Germline V CDR1 and CDR2: SQVTM, ANQGSEA. V was clipped by 1 base and J by 4 bases, with 17 bases between them. CDR3 length: 16 amino acids.

This clonotype was seen only a few times. This chain uses TRBV5-1 with TRBJ1-3; TRBD1 matches at 7 bases. Germline-derived CDR1 and CDR2 are SGHRS and YFSETQ. The CDR3 loop spans 15 amino acids. The trim removed 2 bases at V and 4 bases at J, leaving 6 bases unmatched. CDR3 amino acids: CASSLEGASGNTIYF. In DNA form, the CDR3 reads TGCGCCAGCAGCTTAGAGGGGGCATCGGGAAACACCATATATTTT.

The chain is built from TRBV20-1 and TRBJ2-7, with TRBD1 identical over 8 bases. The V gene end was trimmed by 3 bases and the J gene end by 1 base; junction bases not matched to a gene: 8. This CDR3 has 15 residues. CDR1 and CDR2 from the germline V gene are DFQATT and SNEGSKA (reference sequence). For the CDR3, the DNA is TGCAGTGCTAGCCGACAGGGGTCGCTTTCCTACGAGCAGTACTTC. Its protein is CSASRQGSLSYEQYF.

The chain recombines TRBV2 with TRBJ2-1; D ambiguous. The CDR3 sequence is 13 residues long. Germline V lookup: CDR1 SNHLY, CDR2 FYNNEI. V lost 7 bases and J lost 6, with 13 bases in between. CDR3 nucleotide sequence: TGTGCCAGCAAAGGGATAAGCTCCAATGAGCAGTTCTTC. Protein product: CASKGISSNEQFF.

The chain recombines TRBV7-9 with TRBJ2-7; possibly TRBD1 for D (6 bases). This CDR3 spans 14 amino acids. V shed 4 bases and J shed 3 bases, with 13 bases lying between them. CDR1 SEHNR and CDR2 FQNEAQ come from the germline V gene (reference sequence). DNA of the CDR3: TGTGCCAGCAGCTCGACAGGTTGGATCTACGAGCAGTACTTC. Amino acids: CASSSTGWIYEQYF.

This chain links TRBV10-3 with TRBJ2-7; TRBD1 agrees at 8 bases. The CDR3 length is 13 residues. Trimming removed 10 bases from V and 2 bases from J; junction bases left unmatched: 7. The V gene's germline CDR1 is ENHRY and CDR2 SYGVKD. The CDR3 region is CATGTGRPYEQYF. The CDR3, as DNA: TGTGCCACCGGGACAGGACGGCCCTACGAGCAGTACTTC.

The rearrangement joins TRBV2 to TRBJ2-3; 7 bases line up with TRBD1. J lost 0 bases, V lost 10 bases, and 4 bases had no gene match. The CDR3 totals 13 residues. Germline CDR1 SNHLY, CDR2 FYNNEI. This chain's CDR3 is CANLQGSTDTQYF. CDR3 nucleotides: TGTGCCAACCTACAGGGGAGCACAGATACGCAGTATTTT.

The chain joins TRBV5-1 to TRBJ1-5; no definite D call. V was shortened by 0 bases and J by 3 bases, with 7 bases between the two germline ends. The CDR3 covers 14 residues. Germline V gene data show CDR1 as SGHRS and CDR2 as YFSETQ. CDR3 DNA: TGCGCCAGCAGCTTGGCCGGTGACAATCAGCCCCAGCATTTT. Translation: CASSLAGDNQPQHF.

Only a few counts were recorded for this clonotype. The chain employs TRBV4-1 and TRBJ2-3, with 13 positions matching TRBD2. CDR1 and CDR2 (germline): MGHRA, YSYEKL. J was trimmed by 10 bases and V by 2 bases; bases with no gene match: 9. The CDR3 runs 16 residues. The CDR3 protein is CASSQTGTSGAWPQYF. The CDR3 DNA is TGCGCCAGCAGCCAAACCGGGACTAGCGGGGCCTGGCCGCAGTATTTT.

The CDR3 protein is CSARQDLIGDTQYF. CDR3 nucleotide sequence: TGCAGTGCTAGGCAGGACCTCATAGGGGATACGCAGTATTTT. The chain is built from TRBV20-1 and TRBJ2-3; D is ambiguous. The V end lost 3 bases, the J end lost 6 bases, and 16 bases lay between the germline ends. The CDR3 consists of 14 residues. The germline V gene has CDR1 DFQATT and CDR2 SNEGSKA (reference sequence).

This rearrangement joins TRBV19 to TRBJ1-2; no reliable D call. The V gene lost 8 bases and the J gene lost 0 bases, with 22 bases spanning the gap. The CDR3 contains 17 residues. Germline lookup yields CDR1 LNHDA and CDR2 SQIVND (reference sequence). In DNA form, the CDR3 reads TGTGCCAGTCAATCCAGTTTAGGTCGTTCAGCTAACTATGGCTACACCTTC. It encodes CASQSSLGRSANYGYTF. The whole variable domain, filled in from reference TRBV19 and TRBJ1-2, reads DGGITQSPKYLFRKEGQNVTLSCEQNLNHDAMYWYRQDPGQGLRLIYYSQIVNDFQKGDIAEGYSVSREKKESFPLTVTSAQKNPTAFYLCASQSSLGRSANYGYTFGSGTRLTVV.

In its sample, this clonotype was seen many times. This chain links TRBV5-1 with TRBJ2-1; a possible D gene is TRBD2 (6 bases). Germline CDR1 SGHRS, CDR2 YFSETQ. The length of the CDR3 is 18 residues. With 2 bases removed from V and 4 bases from J, the gap between germline ends came to 22 bases. CDR3 nucleotide sequence: TGCGCCAGCAGCTTTCGTCCGGGCGGGGTCAAAATTTACAATGAGCAGTTCTTC. Protein sequence: CASSFRPGGVKIYNEQFF.

The V call is TRBV6-5, the J call TRBJ2-3, with 7 nucleotides matching TRBD2. Per germline, CDR1 MNHEY and CDR2 SVGAGI. V lost 0 bases and J lost 3; bases outside the gene matches: 12. The CDR3 runs 18 residues. The CDR3 region is CASSYSKAGLGSTDTQYF. For the CDR3, the DNA is TGTGCCAGCAGTTACTCGAAAGCGGGGCTTGGTAGTACAGATACGCAGTATTTT.

This clonotype occurred a few times. The rearrangement joins TRBV28 to TRBJ1-1; TRBD1 might be the D (5 bases). The germline V gene encodes CDR1 MDHEN and CDR2 SYDVKM. V gave up 6 bases and J gave up 3 bases, with 17 bases separating them. The CDR3 loop spans 15 amino acids. In DNA form, the CDR3 reads TGTGCCAGCAGAGGAAGGGGTTTTGTCGACACTGAAGCTTTCTTT. Translating gives CASRGRGFVDTEAFF.

The chain employs TRBV10-3 and TRBJ2-7; weak D call: TRBD2 (5 bases). V lost 5 bases and J lost 4, with 24 bases in between. Germline lookup yields CDR1 ENHRY and CDR2 SYGVKD. This CDR3 is 17 amino acids long. The CDR3, as DNA: TGTGCCATCAGTCCCGCTTCGGGGTCGGGTTTGTCGTACGAGCAGTACTTC. It translates to CAISPASGSGLSYEQYF.

This clonotype was recorded many times. This sequence joins TRBV7-2 and TRBJ2-7, with D hard to call. CDR1 and CDR2 from the germline V gene are SGHTA and FQGNSA. This CDR3 spans 13 amino acids. V shed 5 bases and J shed 0 bases, with 8 bases lying between them. The CDR3, as DNA: TGTGCCAGCAGCAATGGTCCCTCCTACGAGCAGTACTTC. Translating gives CASSNGPSYEQYF.

This clonotype showed up just a few times. The V and J genes are TRBV24-1 and TRBJ2-1; no clear D. V was shortened by 4 bases and J by 1 base, with 10 bases between the two germline ends. From germline, CDR1 is KGHDR and CDR2 SFDVKD. The CDR3 covers 15 residues. CDR3 residues: CATSDGSISYNEQFF. The CDR3 nucleotides are TGTGCCACCAGTGACGGCTCTATTTCCTACAATGAGCAGTTCTTC.

This chain uses TRBV20-1 with TRBJ2-7; TRBD2 agrees at 8 bases. Trimming removed 5 bases from V and 5 bases from J; junction bases left unmatched: 11. Germline CDR1 DFQATT, CDR2 SNEGSKA (reference sequence). The CDR3 length is 14 residues. CDR3: CSARPPTSVHEQYF. The CDR3 region has the DNA TGCAGTGCTCGACCCCCGACTAGCGTCCACGAGCAGTACTTC.

The chain couples TRBV10-3 to TRBJ2-1; TRBD1 matches at 10 bases. The CDR3 loop spans 15 amino acids. The germline V gene has CDR1 ENHRY and CDR2 SYGVKD. Trimming cost V 5 bases and J 2 bases; bases outside gene matches: 3. The CDR3 region has the DNA TGTGCCATCAGTAACGGACAGGGGGCCTACAATGAGCAGTTCTTC. Protein product: CAISNGQGAYNEQFF.

V is TRBV6-2 or TRBV6-3 and J is TRBJ1-5; D uncertain. V was pared by 3 bases and J by 3 bases, with 9 bases between. Germline lookup yields CDR1 MNHEY and CDR2 SVGEGT. The CDR3 spans 14 residues. The CDR3 here is CASSYEGFNQPQHF. CDR3 coding DNA: TGTGCCAGCAGTTATGAGGGCTTCAATCAGCCCCAGCATTTT.

Only a few counts were recorded for this clonotype. V is TRBV11-2 and J is TRBJ1-4; D is possibly TRBD1 (6 bases). V lost 7 bases and J 4 bases, leaving 25 bases between the germline ends. Germline V gene lookup returns CDR1 SGHAT and CDR2 FQNNGV. The CDR3 length is 18 residues. This CDR3 reads CASTLYPPGHGVNEKLFF. DNA for the CDR3: TGTGCCAGCACCCTCTACCCCCCGGGACACGGTGTTAATGAAAAACTGTTTTTT.

This clonotype showed up just a few times. The genes are TRBV3-1 and TRBJ2-7; 9 bases match TRBD2. The CDR3 covers 18 residues. Unmatched junction bases numbered 14, after V lost 4 bases and J lost 1 base. CDR1 LGHDT and CDR2 YNNKEL come from the germline V gene (reference sequence). The CDR3 DNA sequence: TGTGCCAGCAGCCGCGGGGTGCTGAGTAGCGGGGGATCCTACGAGCAGTACTTC. Translation gives CASSRGVLSSGGSYEQYF.

The V call is TRBV5-1, the J call TRBJ2-4; no clear D gene. The germline CDR1 and CDR2 sequences are SGHRS and YFSETQ. Trimming stripped 2 bases from V and 0 bases from J, with 12 bases between. This CDR3 is 16 amino acids long. The CDR3: CASSLHDSGAKNIQYF. In nucleotides, the CDR3 is TGCGCCAGCAGCTTACATGACTCCGGAGCCAAAAACATTCAGTACTTC.

This chain joins TRBV10-3 and TRBJ2-5; the D is unclear. V was shortened by 8 bases and J by 7 bases, with 17 bases between the two germline ends. The CDR3 totals 13 residues. Germline CDR1 reads ENHRY; CDR2 reads SYGVKD. CDR3 in amino acids: CAIQDRLLGTQYF. CDR3 bases: TGTGCCATCCAAGACCGACTTCTAGGGACCCAGTACTTC.

Only a few counts were recorded for this clonotype. The chain couples TRBV4-1 to TRBJ1-1; D is unresolved. V was trimmed by 5 bases and J by 1 base, leaving 8 bases between them. CDR3 length equals 13 residues. The germline CDR1 and CDR2 sequences are MGHRA and YSYEKL. CDR3 sequence (DNA): TGCGCCAGCAGCTACATAAGGAACACTGAAGCTTTCTTT. It codes for CASSYIRNTEAFF.

The gene calls are TRBV5-1 and TRBJ1-1, with D perhaps matching TRBD1 (6 bases). The CDR3 spans 14 residues. The V gene's germline CDR1 is SGHRS and CDR2 YFSETQ. Trimming left V 3 bases short and J 4 bases short, with 13 bases between. CDR3 nucleotide sequence: TGCGCCAGCAGCTGGATTCAGGGGCTCACTGAAGCTTTCTTT. Its translation: CASSWIQGLTEAFF.

This clonotype was seen more than once but under ten times. V and J are TRBV6-5 and TRBJ2-3; no reliable D call. Trimming left V 4 bases short and J 0 bases short, with 11 bases between. Germline CDR1 MNHEY, CDR2 SVGAGI. This CDR3 is built from 15 residues. CDR3 region: CASSSSFVSTDTQYF. CDR3 DNA sequence: TGTGCCAGCAGTTCGTCATTCGTTAGCACAGATACGCAGTATTTT.

This clonotype was found a few times. V gene TRBV7-2 combines with J gene TRBJ2-7; TRBD2 matches at 9 bases. J lost 5 bases, V lost 0 bases, and 11 bases had no gene match. This CDR3 has 17 amino acids. Germline V lookup: CDR1 SGHTA, CDR2 FQGNSA. This chain's CDR3 is CASSLAQPGLAFHEQYF. The CDR3 DNA reads as TGTGCCAGCAGCTTAGCCCAACCCGGACTAGCGTTCCACGAGCAGTACTTC.